This TCR beta chain was recorded in a study of CD8 T cells in Susac syndrome. Germline CDR1 reads KGHDR; CDR2 reads SFDVKD. With 4 bases removed from V and 8 bases from J, the gap between germline ends came to 7 bases. The CDR3 has 12 amino acids. From blood CD8+ and CD4+ T cells, the TCR beta chain was sequenced. TEMRA cells were enriched by FACS, while CD8+ and CD4+ T cells were obtained through a negative isolation that was performed magnetically. cDNA came from roughly 0.47 to 1 ug RNA primed by random hexamers. The method of amplification for TCR beta CDR3 was immunoSEQ multiplex PCR, covering 54 Vbeta and 13 Jbeta. TCRdb re-called the immunoSEQ multiplex PCR reads through MiXCR, storing one row per CDR3 protein. The sample includes 130,000 to 150,000 distinct CDR3 sequences, approximately 94% of them seen just once.

The rearrangement links TRBV24-1 to TRBJ2-2; D gene uncertain. What was sequenced was CD4+ T cells from PBMCs. The source is a human donor in good health. The CDR3 nucleotides read TGTGCCACCAGTGAGGATTCAGGGGAGCTGTTTTTT. Protein product: CATSEDSGELFF.